The 2 T cell receptor beta chains below come from one sample, sequenced in a study of OX40 agonist ivuxolimab in advanced cancers. Assay used: immunoSEQ multiplex PCR; TCRdb lists only in-frame clones, some missing. The repertoire holds 100,000 to 150,000 clones, with about nine tenths as singletons. Sequencing used CD4+ or CD8+ T cells sorted from blood, obtained in a trial of the OX40 agonist ivuxolimab. The origin of the receptors is an adult with an advanced solid tumor such as melanoma, head and neck, liver or kidney cancer.

The chain links TRBV19 to TRBJ1-1; no reliable D call. Germline values: CDR1 LNHDA, CDR2 SQIVND (reference sequence). Trimming removed 3 bases at V and 7 bases at J, with 12 bases between. The CDR3 extends over 13 amino acids. The CDR3, as DNA: TGTGCCAGTAGTATTACGGAACCGATTGAAGCTTTCTTT. Amino acid sequence: CASSITEPIEAFF.

The chain joins TRBV28 to TRBJ1-5, with unresolved D. From germline, CDR1 is MDHEN and CDR2 SYDVKM. The CDR3 runs to 13 residues. The V end lost 5 bases, the J end lost 4 bases, and 9 bases lay between the germline ends. Here the CDR3 reads CASSPGRNQPQHF. The CDR3 DNA reads TGTGCCAGCAGTCCCGGGAGGAATCAGCCCCAGCATTTT.